Detailed here is one T cell receptor beta chain. The antigen is undetermined. A much larger clonotype is one base distant, so this may be a read error. The data were taken from a study of blood T cells in healthy people across ages. General study points: Shifts in expanded clonotypes may have been confounded by donor CMV status, which was unknown. Both higher diversity and more naive CD4+ cells marked long-lived donors when set against aged donors. Measured against age, TCR beta diversity per million T cells decreased in a roughly linear manner.

The amount of total RNA extracted per sample was at least 5 micrograms. PCR was performed a second time for roughly 7 to 12 cycles using a sample-barcoded 5' primer and a J-beta primer mix. Using its own MiXCR run on the 5' RACE reads, TCRdb lists one record per CDR3 protein. Of 1.5 million to 2 million distinct CDR3 sequences listed, about 39% were seen once; the top ten hold 23%. This CDR3 has 10 amino acids. The germline CDR1 and CDR2 sequences are SQVTM and ANQGSEA. The sequencing input was blood. V gene TRBV29-1 combines with J gene TRBJ2-5, with TRBD1 as a possible D gene (6 bases). The sequence came from a human donor in good health. The CDR3 DNA follows: TGCAGCGCAAGGACAGAGATCCAGTACTTC. Protein: CSARTEIQYF. Combining the CDR3 with reference TRBV29-1 and TRBJ2-5 gives the whole variable domain SAVISQKPSRDICQRGTSLTIQCQVDSQVTMMFWYRQQPGQSLTLIATANQGSEATYESGFVIDKFPISRPNLTFSTLTVSNMSPEDSSIYLCSARTEIQYFGPGTRLLVL.